A selection of T cell receptor beta chains follows, all from one sample in a study of blood T cell repertoires in COVID-19. The data were produced by immunoSEQ multiplex PCR, yet TCRdb's version contains in-frame clones alone and is incomplete. The sample has around 71,000 clones, roughly four fifths seen once. The sequencing input was peripheral blood. The receptors stem from an elderly woman with active or convalescent COVID-19. CDR3s include the opening cysteine and the closing phenylalanine or tryptophan. The D gene is left open where the match is weak. Size tells how often a clone was seen (once, few, many) or the class of an expanded clone, and some rows leave it out.

j_call,clone_size,v_call,d_call,cdr3_aa,cdr3_nt
TRBJ2-5,.,TRBV27,.,CASSLKSRVGETQYF,TGTGCCAGCAGTTTAAAGTCCAGGGTAGGGGAGACCCAGTACTTC
TRBJ1-1,.,TRBV6-6,TRBD1,CASSSWTGGNTEAFF,TGTGCCAGCAGTTCCTGGACAGGGGGGAACACTGAAGCTTTCTTT
TRBJ1-1,.,TRBV5-1,.,CASSPVTGNTEAFF,TGCGCCAGCAGCCCGGTGACAGGAAACACTGAAGCTTTCTTT
TRBJ1-1,.,TRBV6-5,.,CASSYSYGGINTEAFF,TGTGCCAGCAGTTACTCGTATGGGGGGATTAACACTGAAGCTTTCTTT
TRBJ1-5,.,TRBV5-8,.,CASKTRYSNQPQHF,TGTGCCAGCAAGACCAGGTACAGCAATCAGCCCCAGCATTTT
TRBJ1-5,.,TRBV19,TRBD1,CASSPRGGSHQPQHF,TGTGCCAGTAGCCCGAGAGGGGGCAGCCATCAGCCCCAGCATTTT
TRBJ2-7,.,TRBV3-1/TRBV3-2,TRBD1,CASSRQGAREQYF,TGTGCCAGCAGTCGACAGGGGGCGCGGGAGCAGTACTTC
TRBJ1-5,.,TRBV21-1,.,CASTRGGANQPQHF,TGTGCCAGCACCCGGGGGGGTGCCAATCAGCCCCAGCATTTT
TRBJ1-2,.,TRBV3-1/TRBV3-2,.,CASSQYQLQVSNYGYTF,TGTGCCAGCAGCCAATATCAGCTACAGGTATCTAACTATGGCTACACCTTC
TRBJ1-1,.,TRBV19,TRBD1,CASSIPTGGLSTEAFF,TGTGCCAGTAGTATCCCGACAGGGGGCCTGAGCACTGAAGCTTTCTTT
TRBJ2-2,.,TRBV7-2,.,CASSLGLAGELFF,TGTGCCAGCAGCTTAGGGCTAGCCGGGGAGCTGTTTTTT
TRBJ1-3,.,TRBV19,TRBD1,CASSIRQGTAGNTIYF,TGTGCCAGTAGTATACGACAGGGGACCGCTGGAAACACCATATATTTT
TRBJ2-3,.,TRBV28,.,CATRGAGDTQYF,TGTGCCACCCGCGGGGCTGGGGATACGCAGTATTTT
TRBJ2-2,.,TRBV27,.,CASSPSRVTGELFF,TGTGCCAGCAGTCCCTCTCGGGTCACCGGGGAGCTGTTTTTT
TRBJ2-7,.,TRBV27,TRBD1,CASSYGTGATYEQYF,TGTGCCAGCAGTTACGGGACAGGGGCCACCTACGAGCAGTACTTC
TRBJ2-5,.,TRBV7-9,TRBD2,CASSLGRLADQETQYF,TGTGCCAGCAGCTTAGGCCGGCTAGCGGATCAAGAGACCCAGTACTTC
TRBJ1-5,.,TRBV5-1,TRBD1,CASSPGGTGNQPQHF,TGCGCCAGCAGCCCGGGAGGGACAGGGAATCAGCCCCAGCATTTT
TRBJ1-5,many,TRBV2,.,CASSDTGQPQHF,TGTGCCAGCAGCGACACCGGTCAGCCCCAGCATTTT
TRBJ2-3,.,TRBV19,.,CASSIGGSTDTQYF,TGTGCCAGTAGTATAGGAGGGAGCACAGATACGCAGTATTTT
TRBJ2-2,.,TRBV19,.,CATTAGTTNTGELFF,TGTGCCACAACCGCCGGGACAACGAACACCGGGGAGCTGTTTTTT
TRBJ2-5,.,TRBV3-1/TRBV3-2,.,CASSQGLHGETQYF,TGTGCCAGCAGCCAAGGACTGCACGGAGAGACCCAGTACTTC
TRBJ2-2,.,TRBV5-1,TRBD2,CASSYNRAGDTGELFF,TGCGCCAGCAGCTATAACCGAGCGGGGGACACCGGGGAGCTGTTTTTT
TRBJ1-6,once,TRBV5-6,.,CASSLVRDTNSPLHF,TGTGCCAGCAGCTTGGTCCGGGACACGAACTCACCCCTCCACTTT
TRBJ2-1,.,TRBV29-1,TRBD2,CSVNRGGGNEQFF,TGCAGCGTTAATCGGGGGGGCGGCAATGAGCAGTTCTTC
TRBJ2-2,.,TRBV5-1,TRBD2,CASGQRGGRTGELFF,TGCGCCAGCGGACAGCGGGGGGGCCGAACCGGGGAGCTGTTTTTT
TRBJ2-5,once,TRBV30,.,CAWSWAAKEYQETQYF,TGTGCCTGGAGTTGGGCAGCTAAAGAGTACCAAGAGACCCAGTACTTC
TRBJ2-5,.,TRBV5-1,TRBD2,CASSPGGPLETQYF,TGCGCCAGCAGCCCGGGAGGGCCGCTGGAGACCCAGTACTTC
TRBJ2-1,.,TRBV3-1/TRBV3-2,TRBD1,CASSKTGGWREQFF,TGTGCCAGCAGCAAGACAGGGGGCTGGCGTGAGCAGTTCTTC
TRBJ1-2,few,TRBV2,.,CASYQGLNYGYTF,TGTGCCAGCTATCAGGGCCTTAACTATGGCTACACCTTC
TRBJ1-1,.,TRBV6-2/TRBV6-3,.,CASSYGGFDTEAFF,TGTGCCAGCAGTTACGGGGGGTTCGACACTGAAGCTTTCTTT
TRBJ2-1,.,TRBV28,.,CASSLSRVITLGVYNEQFF,TGTGCCAGCAGTTTATCCCGGGTCATCACCTTAGGGGTTTACAATGAGCAGTTCTTC
TRBJ1-2,.,TRBV28,.,CASRRGGTANYGYTF,TGTGCCAGCAGGAGGGGGGGCACCGCTAACTATGGCTACACCTTC
TRBJ2-5,.,TRBV6-5,TRBD1,CASNQGVVGTQYF,TGTGCCAGCAATCAGGGGGTAGTAGGGACCCAGTACTTC
TRBJ1-4,.,TRBV19,TRBD1,CASTQGGGHNEKLFF,TGTGCCAGTACCCAAGGGGGCGGTCATAATGAAAAACTGTTTTTT
TRBJ1-2,once,TRBV5-4,.,CASASQGLLDGYTF,TGTGCCAGCGCATCCCAGGGCCTCCTGGATGGCTACACCTTC
TRBJ1-2,.,TRBV7-9,.,CASSLQLGPWGYTF,TGTGCCAGCAGCCTCCAGTTGGGCCCCTGGGGCTACACCTTC
TRBJ2-3,.,TRBV27,TRBD2,CASSPLAGGDSRQYF,TGTGCCAGCAGTCCCTTAGCGGGGGGGGACTCACGGCAGTATTTT
TRBJ2-3,.,TRBV5-1,.,CASSRDTLTDTQYF,TGCGCCAGCAGCAGGGACACCCTCACAGATACGCAGTATTTT
TRBJ2-7,few,TRBV18,.,CASSLQDYEQYF,TGTGCCAGCTCGTTGCAGGACTACGAGCAGTACTTC
TRBJ2-5,.,TRBV27,TRBD2,CASSPSVGGMVETQYF,TGTGCCAGCAGTCCGAGCGTGGGGGGGATGGTAGAGACCCAGTACTTC
TRBJ2-7,once,TRBV6-5,TRBD2,CASSSPGRATYEQYF,TGTGCCAGCAGTTCCCCGGGGAGGGCCACCTACGAGCAGTACTTC
TRBJ2-1,.,TRBV5-1,.,CASSLRQGTYNEQFF,TGCGCCAGCAGCTTGAGGCAGGGGACCTACAATGAGCAGTTCTTC
TRBJ1-1,.,TRBV19,.,CARPPIRRGALWGATEAFF,TGTGCCAGACCCCCGATTAGGCGGGGGGCCTTGTGGGGTGCCACTGAAGCTTTCTTT
TRBJ2-3,.,TRBV7-9,TRBD1,CASSADRERTDTQYF,TGTGCCAGCAGCGCCGACAGGGAGAGGACAGATACGCAGTATTTT
TRBJ1-2,.,TRBV5-1,.,CASSPGVGLNYGYTF,TGCGCCAGCAGCCCGGGGGTGGGACTGAACTATGGCTACACCTTC
TRBJ2-7,.,TRBV28,.,CAVADEQYF,TGTGCCGTGGCAGACGAGCAGTACTTC
TRBJ1-5,.,TRBV28,.,CASLQDFNQPQHF,TGTGCCAGCCTACAGGATTTCAATCAGCCCCAGCATTTT
TRBJ2-7,many,TRBV29-1,.,CSAGVGSSYEQYF,TGCAGCGCCGGGGTCGGTTCCTCCTACGAGCAGTACTTC
TRBJ1-5,.,TRBV6-1,.,CASSEAGGSNQPQHF,TGTGCCAGCAGTGAAGCGGGGGGGAGCAATCAGCCCCAGCATTTT